This T cell receptor (beta chain) was found in a study of T-cell memory formation after mild COVID-19. Study-wide context: The TCR clusters were mostly specific to one donor. Study-wide results and caveats: Clones contracting across day 15 to 85 had a balanced CD4/CD8 profile; later expanding clones leaned CD4+. Contracting CD8+ clones were enriched in EMRA, CD4+ mainly in CM and EM.

5'RACE with constant-segment primers built TCRalpha and TCRbeta cDNA libraries with UMIs. TCRdb re-called the 5' RACE reads through MiXCR, storing one row per CDR3 protein. The sample shows roughly 400,000 distinct CDR3 sequences, approximately 24% of them seen only once. The ends were cut back, 3 bases at V and 7 bases at J, with 9 bases in the middle. CDR1 is KGHDR, CDR2 SFDVKD, per germline. The CDR3 consists of 13 residues. This clonotype was detected a few times. The antigen is undetermined. The receptor's source is an adult woman who had mild COVID-19 (a few samples of this study predate the infection). Cell type and time point are not known. The sample was PBMCs or a T cell subset sorted from them (not recorded which). V is TRBV24-1 and J is TRBJ2-1; TRBD1 is a possible D gene (5 bases). CDR3 bases: TGTGCCACCAGTGATATAGCAGGGAATGAGCAGTTCTTC. It specifies CATSDIAGNEQFF.